This T cell receptor beta chain was observed in a study of identical twins (dated by TCRdb to about 2016). Broadly, across the study: The study deep-sequenced TCR alpha and beta repertoires from monozygotic twins, unrelated adults of various ages and cord blood to test whether fetal clonotypes persist. To rule out contamination, replicate twin experiments were performed at different times with different library preparation protocols. Broader findings and caveats from the paper: Because the same donors could not be followed over many years, the conclusions relied on cross-sectional statistical analysis. Zero-insertion analyses could be partly confounded by invariant T cells such as MAIT and iNKT, although diverse VJ usage argued against such confounding for most clonotypes. Out-of-frame TCR alpha sharing in monozygotic twins was systematically underestimated by recombination models, whereas sharing between unrelated individuals was in agreement with the recombination models. Compared with coincidental sharing between unrelated individuals, an excess of low generation-probability sequences was observed among out-of-frame TCR alpha sequences shared between twins. Abundant cord blood beta clonotypes carried fewer insertions; young adult naive repertoires showed a weaker similar trend, while memory repertoires showed none. The excess sharing between twins in beta out-of-frame sequences was weaker because fewer shared sequences reduced the signal-to-noise ratio.

CDR1 SGHTA and CDR2 FQGNSA are derived from the germline V gene. The junction shows trimming of 2 bases on V and 2 bases on J, and the gene matches do not reach 7 bases of it. The cysteine opens and the phenylalanine closes a CDR3 of 16 amino acids. Left in the record is the CDR3 DNA by itself, 48 bases read in frame from the first base. The library came from 5' RACE. Sequencer: Illumina HiSeq 2000. Template switching added a universal primer binding site, and the final cDNA carried a unique molecular identifier that allowed TCR cDNA molecules to be counted accurately. Specific primers in the conserved constant-segment region were used to synthesize first-strand cDNA for the TCR alpha and beta chains. Each cDNA library was double barcoded, with a SMART-Mk sample barcode plus Illumina barcodes, to control for contamination. TruSeq adapter sequences and Illumina sample barcodes were added in two successive PCR steps. Sequencing of the TCR alpha and beta cDNA libraries was done on the Illumina HiSeq platform using custom primers. On the study's bioinformatics: Raw reads were processed with MiGEC to extract unique molecular identifiers, and MiXCR was used to determine CDR3 positions. Recombination models were inferred per individual with the repgenHMM and IGoR tools using an EM algorithm. Shared clonotypes were analyzed with the tcR package in R, and sharing was normalized by the product of cloneset sizes. To study raw recombination without the effects of thymic and clonal selection, out-of-frame nonproductive sequences were analyzed. Starting from the raw public reads, TCRdb applied fastp trimming at Q25, assembled clones with MiXCR and retained in-frame beta chains. Identical CDR3 protein sequences are pooled into one entry, listed with their most common genes and DNA. TCRdb, not the original authors, processed these V and J calls. This sample holds 500,000 to 650,000 distinct CDR3 sequences; approximately 20% were observed only once. The ten largest account for roughly 0.5% of the sample.

About this clonotype: It has no known antigen specificity. No qualities accompany the bases; no much larger clone lies one base away.

Every donor in the study was a healthy Caucasian. Three pairs of female monozygotic twins, all aged about 18 to 29 years, made up the twin cohort. CD4+ and CD8+ T cell populations were isolated with positive isolation kits from Invitrogen. These data also formed part of another study, on yellow fever vaccine responses in identical twins. The second study also describes: The T cell response to vaccination in identical twins was reported by the authors to appear partly convergent and partly personalized. In the study, vaccine-responding T cell clones were precisely tracked in identical twins.

This receptor chain uses TRBV7-2 and TRBJ2-7, with TRBD2 identical over 9 junction bases. This TCR derives from a woman aged 18 to 35 in good health. Sequencing was carried out using CD4+ T cells sorted from blood. The nucleotide sequence reads TGTGCCAGCAGCTTAATGGTTCTAGCGGGAACCTACGAGCAGTACTTC. It translates to CASSLMVLAGTYEQYF.